This TCR beta chain was recovered during a study of blood T cell repertoires in COVID-19. Overall study: Two consecutive negative NP/OP PCR tests, clearance, or resolved symptoms defined Cohort 3 recovery. Samples representing acute and convalescent COVID-19 were sourced from the United States, Italy and Spain.

This table comes from immunoSEQ multiplex PCR, and its TCRdb copy is limited to in-frame clones, with some not included. The sample holds approximately 240,000 clones, roughly 90% seen once. Across about two dozen US areas, participants ranged in age from roughly 18 to 95 years. Per germline, CDR1 SEHNR and CDR2 FQNEAQ (reference sequence). V was clipped by 1 base and J by 10 bases, with 10 bases between them. CDR3 size: 12 residues. Sequenced sample: PBMCs or T cells enriched from blood (not recorded which). This sequence joins TRBV7-9 and TRBJ1-1; D gene unclear. The sequence derives from a woman between 45 and 60 years old in a cohort exposed to, infected with or recovered from COVID-19 (not recorded which). CDR3 sequence: CASSLGSGVAFF. DNA for the CDR3: TGTGCCAGCAGCTTAGGTTCGGGAGTAGCTTTCTTT.